These 5 T cell receptor beta chains were all obtained from the same sample, sequenced in a study of T cell responses to AZD1222 COVID-19 vaccine listed by TCRdb under 2021. The library was produced with the immunoSEQ multiplex PCR assay. The immuneACCESS repertoire file appears here via TCRdb, limited to in-frame rearrangements. These files lack a portion of the clones; in checked studies, under half of the deficit traces to unresolved V genes, and the cause of the others is not known. For this sample the table gives more than 75,000 clones, of which 83% were detected only once. Of the sample, about 1.3% is held by the ten largest clones. Sample time point, as interpreted from the label and publication: about 28 days (+/-7) after the second vaccine dose. The sample in question was peripheral blood, obtained 28 days after the second AZD1222 dose. These receptor sequences come from an adult who received the AZD1222 COVID-19 vaccine.

The rearrangement links TRBV7-8 to TRBJ2-5; D is possibly TRBD2 (6 bases). Germline CDR1 and CDR2: SGHVS and FQNEAQ. Trimming stripped 2 bases from V and 8 bases from J, with 15 bases between. This CDR3 is built from 14 residues. The CDR3 nucleotides are TGTGCCAGCAGCTTAACGGGCGGGGACGATACCCAGTACTTC. Translating gives CASSLTGGDDTQYF. The full variable domain, completed using reference TRBV7-8 and TRBJ2-5, is GAGVSQSPRYKVAKRGQDVALRCDPISGHVSLFWYQQALGQGPEFLTYFQNEAQLDKSGLPSDRFFAERPEGSVSTLKIQRTQQEDSAVYLCASSLTGGDDTQYFGPGTRLLVL.

The chain employs TRBV2 and TRBJ1-1; D remains unclear. The V end lost 8 bases, the J end lost 5 bases, and 21 bases lay between the germline ends. The V gene's germline CDR1 is SNHLY and CDR2 FYNNEI. This CDR3 has 15 residues. CDR3 bases: TGTGCCAGCGGAGAGGTTCCTCAGGTAGGGACTGAAGCTTTCTTT. It specifies CASGEVPQVGTEAFF.

The CDR3 DNA sequence: TGTGCCAGCCAGAACATAGCGGGAGAACTCCAAGAGACCCAGTACTTC. Its protein is CASQNIAGELQETQYF. The chain joins TRBV6-6 to TRBJ2-5; the match to TRBD2 covers 9 bases. V lost 8 bases and J lost 1; bases outside the gene matches: 11. This CDR3 comprises 16 residues. Germline CDR1 is MNHNY and CDR2 is SVGAGI (reference sequence).

This chain joins TRBV5-4 and TRBJ2-5; TRBD1 aligns across 7 bases. This CDR3 is built from 14 residues. Losses at the gene ends were 5 bases for V and 5 bases for J; bases not matched to a gene: 9. Looked up from germline, CDR1 is SGHNT and CDR2 is YYREEE (reference sequence). CDR3 DNA sequence: TGTGCCAGCAGTCCACAGGGGAGTGTGGAGACCCAGTACTTC. Amino acids: CASSPQGSVETQYF.

This chain uses TRBV10-3 with TRBJ2-1; 10 bases agree with TRBD1. Germline-derived CDR1 and CDR2 are ENHRY and SYGVKD. V lost 6 bases and J lost 9; bases outside the gene matches: 14. The CDR3 totals 16 residues. CDR3 residues: CAIRADRDRGTGEQFF. DNA for the CDR3: TGTGCCATCAGGGCGGACCGGGACAGGGGAACAGGTGAGCAGTTCTTC.